This T cell receptor (beta chain) was identified in a study of vaccination effects on CD4 cells after COVID-19. Researchers isolated CD4+ T cells once approximately 10 days of culture had elapsed. Everyone in the study got two shots of either the BNT162b2 or mRNA-1273 vaccine. CDR1 SEHNR and CDR2 FQNEAQ come from the germline V gene (reference sequence). Trimming pared 10 bases from V and 0 bases from J, leaving 22 bases between. The CDR3 spans 16 residues. Generated by immunoSEQ multiplex PCR, the TCRdb table keeps only in-frame clones and is missing some. This table has about 47,000 clones, around 70% appearing once. About this clone itself: Its specificity is unknown.

V and J are TRBV7-9 and TRBJ2-7; possible D gene TRBD1, 5 bases. The sequences come from CD4+ T cells from PBMCs cultured without peptide, collected after COVID-19 vaccination. This receptor was taken from a human donor who received a COVID-19 vaccine. CDR3 residues: CATVGTIDSISYEQYF. The DNA for the CDR3 is TGTGCCACCGTGGGAACGATCGACAGTATCTCCTACGAGCAGTACTTC.